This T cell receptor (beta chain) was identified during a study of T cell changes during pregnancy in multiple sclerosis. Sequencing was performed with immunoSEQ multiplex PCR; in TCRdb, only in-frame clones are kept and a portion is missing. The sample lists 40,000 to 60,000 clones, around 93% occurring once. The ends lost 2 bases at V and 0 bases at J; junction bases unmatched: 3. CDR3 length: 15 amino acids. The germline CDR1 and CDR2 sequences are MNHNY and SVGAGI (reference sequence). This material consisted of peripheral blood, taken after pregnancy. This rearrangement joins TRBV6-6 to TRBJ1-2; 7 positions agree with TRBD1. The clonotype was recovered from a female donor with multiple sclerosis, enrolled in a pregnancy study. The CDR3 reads CASSYTGAANYGYTF. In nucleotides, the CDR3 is TGTGCCAGCAGTTACACAGGGGCAGCTAACTATGGCTACACCTTC.